This T cell receptor beta chain was recorded in a study of T cell responses to AZD1222 COVID-19 vaccine. Study-level findings and limits: As reported, nearly half of all spike-specific TCRs target variant regions that are unmutated. Repertoires were collected only later (after the peak T cell response had occurred).

On this clone itself: Its target is not known.

Clones were sequenced by immunoSEQ multiplex PCR, and TCRdb holds only the in-frame ones, with some missing. The sample consists of 100,000 to 120,000 clones, about 85% of them appearing once. The CDR3 has 14 residues. Deletions cut 2 bases from V and 0 bases from J, with 7 bases between. Looked up from germline, CDR1 is SGHRS and CDR2 is YFSETQ. This chain joins TRBV5-1 and TRBJ2-3; D is undetermined. The sequencing used peripheral blood, collected on day 0 of AZD1222 vaccination. The clonotype was recovered from an adult in good health. The CDR3 DNA sequence: TGCGCCAGCAGCTTCACGTCAAGCACAGATACGCAGTATTTT. It encodes CASSFTSSTDTQYF.